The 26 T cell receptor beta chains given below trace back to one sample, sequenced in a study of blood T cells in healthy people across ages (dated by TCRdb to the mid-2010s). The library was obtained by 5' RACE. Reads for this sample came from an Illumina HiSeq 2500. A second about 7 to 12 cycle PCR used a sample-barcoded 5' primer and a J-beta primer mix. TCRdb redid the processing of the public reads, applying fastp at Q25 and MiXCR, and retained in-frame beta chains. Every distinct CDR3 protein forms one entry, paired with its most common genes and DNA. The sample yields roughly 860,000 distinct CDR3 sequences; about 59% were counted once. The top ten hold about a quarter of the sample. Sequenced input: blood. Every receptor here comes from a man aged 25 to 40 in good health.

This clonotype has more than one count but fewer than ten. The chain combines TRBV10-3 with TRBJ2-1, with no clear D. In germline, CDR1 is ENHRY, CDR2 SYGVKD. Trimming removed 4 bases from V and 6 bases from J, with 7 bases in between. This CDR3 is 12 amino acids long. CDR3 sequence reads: CAISGDANEQFF. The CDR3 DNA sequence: TGTGCCATCAGTGGAGACGCCAATGAGCAGTTCTTC.

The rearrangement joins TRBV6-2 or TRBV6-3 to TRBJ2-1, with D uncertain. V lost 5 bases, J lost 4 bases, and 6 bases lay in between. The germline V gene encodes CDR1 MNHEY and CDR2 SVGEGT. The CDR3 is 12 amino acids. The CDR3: CASSGPYNEQFF. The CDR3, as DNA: TGTGCCAGCAGTGGACCTTACAATGAGCAGTTCTTC.

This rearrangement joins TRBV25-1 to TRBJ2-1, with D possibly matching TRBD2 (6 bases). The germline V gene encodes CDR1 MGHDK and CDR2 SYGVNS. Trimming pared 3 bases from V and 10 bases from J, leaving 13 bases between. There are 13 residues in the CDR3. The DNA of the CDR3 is TGTGCCAGCAGTGAGGAGGGCCCCTACGAGCAGTTCTTC. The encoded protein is CASSEEGPYEQFF.

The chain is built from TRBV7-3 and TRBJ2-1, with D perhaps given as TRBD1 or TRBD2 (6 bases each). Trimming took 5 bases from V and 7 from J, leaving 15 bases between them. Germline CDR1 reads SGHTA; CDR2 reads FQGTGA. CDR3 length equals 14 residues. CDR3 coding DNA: TGTGCCAGCAGCACCCGGGGGCAGAGGAATGAGCAGTTCTTC. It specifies CASSTRGQRNEQFF. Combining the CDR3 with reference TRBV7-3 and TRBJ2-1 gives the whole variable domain GAGVSQTPSNKVTEKGKYVELRCDPISGHTALYWYRQSLGQGPEFLIYFQGTGAADDSGLPNDRFFAVRPEGSVSTLKIQRTERGDSAVYLCASSTRGQRNEQFFGPGTRLTVL.

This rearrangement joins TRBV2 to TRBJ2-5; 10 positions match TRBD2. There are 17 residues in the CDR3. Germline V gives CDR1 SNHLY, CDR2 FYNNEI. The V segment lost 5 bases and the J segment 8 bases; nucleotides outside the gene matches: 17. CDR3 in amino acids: CASSPELAGRPRGTQYF. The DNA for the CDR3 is TGTGCCAGCAGTCCGGAACTAGCGGGGCGTCCAAGAGGAACCCAGTACTTC.

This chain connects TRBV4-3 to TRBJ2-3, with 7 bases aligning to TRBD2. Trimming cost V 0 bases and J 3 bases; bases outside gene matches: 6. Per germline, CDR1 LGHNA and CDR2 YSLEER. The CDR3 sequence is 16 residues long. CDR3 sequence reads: CASSQEHGGRTDTQYF. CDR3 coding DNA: TGCGCCAGCAGCCAAGAGCACGGGGGGAGAACAGATACGCAGTATTTT.

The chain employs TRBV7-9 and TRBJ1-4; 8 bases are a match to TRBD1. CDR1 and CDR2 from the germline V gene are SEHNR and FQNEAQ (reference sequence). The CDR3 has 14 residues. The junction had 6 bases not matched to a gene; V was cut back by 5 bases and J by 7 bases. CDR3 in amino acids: CASSQGAEGEKLFF. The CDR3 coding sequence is TGTGCCAGCAGCCAGGGGGCTGAGGGTGAAAAACTGTTTTTT.

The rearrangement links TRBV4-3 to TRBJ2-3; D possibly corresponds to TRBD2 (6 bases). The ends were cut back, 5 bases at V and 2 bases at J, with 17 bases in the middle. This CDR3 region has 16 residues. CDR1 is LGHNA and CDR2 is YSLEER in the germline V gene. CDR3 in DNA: TGCGCCAGCAGCTCCAATCCGGGACTCAACACAGATACGCAGTATTTT. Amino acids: CASSSNPGLNTDTQYF.

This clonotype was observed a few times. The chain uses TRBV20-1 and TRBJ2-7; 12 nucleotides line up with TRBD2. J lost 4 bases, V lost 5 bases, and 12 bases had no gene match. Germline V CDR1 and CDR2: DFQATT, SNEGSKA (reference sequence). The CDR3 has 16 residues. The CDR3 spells CSAGGGLAGGQYEQYF. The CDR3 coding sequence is TGCAGTGCTGGGGGGGGGCTAGCGGGAGGGCAATACGAGCAGTACTTC.

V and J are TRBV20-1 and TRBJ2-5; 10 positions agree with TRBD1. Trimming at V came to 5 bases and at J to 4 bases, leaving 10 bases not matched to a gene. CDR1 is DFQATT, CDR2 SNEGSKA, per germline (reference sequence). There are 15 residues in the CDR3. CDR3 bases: TGCAGTGCTTCTGGCTGGGACAGGGGCGTAGAGACCCAGTACTTC. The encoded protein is CSASGWDRGVETQYF.

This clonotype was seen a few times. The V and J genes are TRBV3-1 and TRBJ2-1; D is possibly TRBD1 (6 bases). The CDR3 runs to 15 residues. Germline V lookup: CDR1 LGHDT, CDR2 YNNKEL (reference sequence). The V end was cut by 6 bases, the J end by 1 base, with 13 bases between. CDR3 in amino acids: CASSRDTISYNEQFF. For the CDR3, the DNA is TGTGCCAGCAGTCGGGACACTATATCCTACAATGAGCAGTTCTTC.

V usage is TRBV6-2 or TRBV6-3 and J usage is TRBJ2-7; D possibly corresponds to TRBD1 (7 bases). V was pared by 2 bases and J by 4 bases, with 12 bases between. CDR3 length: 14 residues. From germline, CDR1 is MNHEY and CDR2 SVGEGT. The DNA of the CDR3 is TGTGCCAGCAGTTACCCGACAGGGAGGTACGAGCAGTACTTC. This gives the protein CASSYPTGRYEQYF.

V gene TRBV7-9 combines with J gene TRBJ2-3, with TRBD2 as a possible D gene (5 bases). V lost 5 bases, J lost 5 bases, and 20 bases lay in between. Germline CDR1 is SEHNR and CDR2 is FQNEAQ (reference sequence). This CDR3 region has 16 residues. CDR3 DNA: TGTGCCAGCAGCCCCCAAAGGACTCTTCCAGGAGATACGCAGTATTTT. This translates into CASSPQRTLPGDTQYF.

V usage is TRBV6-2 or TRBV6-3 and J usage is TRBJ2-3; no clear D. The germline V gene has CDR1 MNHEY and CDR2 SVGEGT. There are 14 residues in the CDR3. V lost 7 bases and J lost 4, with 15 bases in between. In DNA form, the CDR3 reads TGTGCCAGCATCGGACCCGAGGATGCAGATACGCAGTATTTT. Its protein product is CASIGPEDADTQYF.

The CDR3 nucleotides read TGTGCCATTTCGACCGGGACAGCTAATCTACGGGAGCAGTACTTC. Translated: CAISTGTANLREQYF. V usage is TRBV6-2 or TRBV6-3 and J usage is TRBJ2-7; 7 bases fit TRBD1. The CDR3 sequence is 15 residues long. J gave up 7 bases and V 10 bases, and 19 bases lay outside the gene matches. Germline V gene data show CDR1 as MNHEY and CDR2 as SVGEGT.

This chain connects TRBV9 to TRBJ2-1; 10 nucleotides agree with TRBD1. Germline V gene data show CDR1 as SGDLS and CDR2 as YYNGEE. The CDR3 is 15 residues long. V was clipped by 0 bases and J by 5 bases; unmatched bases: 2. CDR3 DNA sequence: TGTGCCAGCAGCGTAGAGGGACAGGGGCACAATGAGCAGTTCTTC. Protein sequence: CASSVEGQGHNEQFF.

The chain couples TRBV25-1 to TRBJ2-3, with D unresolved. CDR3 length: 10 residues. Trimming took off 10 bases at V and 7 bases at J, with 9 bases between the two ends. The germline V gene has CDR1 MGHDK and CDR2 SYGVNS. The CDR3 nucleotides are TGTGCCACCCGAGATAATACGCAGTATTTT. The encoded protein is CATRDNTQYF.

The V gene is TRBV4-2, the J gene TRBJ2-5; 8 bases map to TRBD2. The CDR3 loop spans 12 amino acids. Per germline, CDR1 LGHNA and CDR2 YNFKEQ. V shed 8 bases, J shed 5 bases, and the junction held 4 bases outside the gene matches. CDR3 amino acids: CASRGGLETQYF. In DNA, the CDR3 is TGTGCCAGCCGGGGGGGCCTGGAGACCCAGTACTTC.

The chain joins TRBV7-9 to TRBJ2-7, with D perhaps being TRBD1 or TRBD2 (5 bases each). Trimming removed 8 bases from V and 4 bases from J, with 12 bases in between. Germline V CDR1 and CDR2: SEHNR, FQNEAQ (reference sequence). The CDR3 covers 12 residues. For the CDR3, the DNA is TGTGCCAGCGGCCCCTGGGGGTACGAGCAGTACTTC. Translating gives CASGPWGYEQYF. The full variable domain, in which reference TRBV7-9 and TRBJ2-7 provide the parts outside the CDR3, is DTGVSQNPRHKITKRGQNVTFRCDPISEHNRLYWYRQTLGQGPEFLTYFQNEAQLEKSRLLSDRFSAERPKGSFSTLEIQRTEQGDSAMYLCASGPWGYEQYFGPGTRLTVT.

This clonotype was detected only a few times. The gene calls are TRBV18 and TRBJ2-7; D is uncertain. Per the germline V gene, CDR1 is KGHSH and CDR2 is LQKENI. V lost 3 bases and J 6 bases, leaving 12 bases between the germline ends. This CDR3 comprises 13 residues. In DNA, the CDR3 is TGTGCCAGCTCACCGAATCTTTGGGGCGAGCAGTACTTC. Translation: CASSPNLWGEQYF.

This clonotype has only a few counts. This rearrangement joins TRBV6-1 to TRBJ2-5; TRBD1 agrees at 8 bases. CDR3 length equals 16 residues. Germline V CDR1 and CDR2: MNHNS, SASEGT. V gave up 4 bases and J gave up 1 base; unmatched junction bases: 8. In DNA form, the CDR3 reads TGTGCCAGCAGTGTTTTCCAGGGGGCGACCCAAGAGACCCAGTACTTC. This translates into CASSVFQGATQETQYF.

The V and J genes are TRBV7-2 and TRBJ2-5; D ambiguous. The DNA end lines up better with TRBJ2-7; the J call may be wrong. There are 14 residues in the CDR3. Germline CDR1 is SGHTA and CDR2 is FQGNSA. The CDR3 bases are TGTGCCAGCAGCCGTAACCGGGTAACCCGCGAGCAGTACTTC. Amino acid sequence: CASSRNRVTREQYF.

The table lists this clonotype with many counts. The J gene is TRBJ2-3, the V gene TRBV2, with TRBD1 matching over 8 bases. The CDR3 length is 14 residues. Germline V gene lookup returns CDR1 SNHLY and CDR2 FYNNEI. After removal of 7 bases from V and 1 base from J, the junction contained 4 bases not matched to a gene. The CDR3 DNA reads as TGTGCCAGCACCCAGGACAGGGGCACAGATACGCAGTATTTT. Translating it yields CASTQDRGTDTQYF.

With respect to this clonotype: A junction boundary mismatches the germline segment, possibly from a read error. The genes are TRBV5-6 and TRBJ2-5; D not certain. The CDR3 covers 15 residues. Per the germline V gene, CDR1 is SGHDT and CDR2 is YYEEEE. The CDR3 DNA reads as TGTGCCAGCAGCCTGTTTAGGGAAATACAAGAGGCCCAGTACTTC. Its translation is CASSLFREIQEAQYF.

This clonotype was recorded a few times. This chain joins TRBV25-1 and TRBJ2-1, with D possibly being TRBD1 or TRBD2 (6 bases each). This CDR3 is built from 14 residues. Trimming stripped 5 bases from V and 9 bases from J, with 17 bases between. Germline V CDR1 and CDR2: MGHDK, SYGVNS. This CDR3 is CASSILLGGGEQFF. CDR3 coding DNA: TGTGCCAGCAGTATACTACTGGGGGGCGGTGAGCAGTTCTTC.

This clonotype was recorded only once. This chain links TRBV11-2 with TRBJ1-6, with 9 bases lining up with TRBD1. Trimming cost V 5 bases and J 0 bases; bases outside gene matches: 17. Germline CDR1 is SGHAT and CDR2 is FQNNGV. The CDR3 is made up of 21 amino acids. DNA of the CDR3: TGTGCCAGCAGCGAACCTTTTCGCCGGGACAGGGAAGGCTCCTATAATTCACCCCTCCACTTT. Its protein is CASSEPFRRDREGSYNSPLHF.